A single sample gave rise to the 12 T cell receptor beta chains below, sequenced in a study of T-cell memory formation after mild COVID-19. One entry per CDR3 protein results from TCRdb running MiXCR on the 5' RACE reads. The table shows 450,000 or so distinct CDR3 sequences, with around 27% occurring only once. The sequenced sample was PBMCs or a T cell subset sorted from them (not recorded which). The receptors derive from an adult woman who had mild COVID-19 (a few samples of this study predate the infection). Cell type and time point are not known.

This chain uses TRBV3-1 with TRBJ1-2; D is undetermined. The CDR3 has 12 amino acids. V lost 0 bases, J lost 8 bases, and 7 bases lay in between. Germline V gene lookup returns CDR1 LGHDT and CDR2 YNNKEL (reference sequence). CDR3 loop: CASSQDGRGYTF. CDR3 coding DNA: TGTGCCAGCAGCCAAGACGGGCGAGGCTACACCTTC.

This clonotype has just a few counts. The rearrangement joins TRBV12-3 or TRBV12-4 to TRBJ2-1; no clear D gene. Trimming removed 3 bases from V and 7 bases from J, with 7 bases in between. This CDR3 has 12 residues. CDR3 DNA sequence: TGTGCCAGCAGTTTTGGTCAAAATGAGCAGTTCTTC. Protein: CASSFGQNEQFF.

This rearrangement joins TRBV7-3 to TRBJ2-3, with 8 bases aligning to TRBD2. CDR1 and CDR2 (germline): SGHTA, FQGTGA. The V gene end was trimmed by 2 bases and the J gene end by 4 bases; junction bases not matched to a gene: 5. There are 15 residues in the CDR3. CDR3: CASSLRPREADTQYF. The CDR3 DNA sequence: TGTGCCAGCAGCTTACGTCCGCGGGAGGCAGATACGCAGTATTTT. The whole variable domain, remainder taken from reference TRBV7-3 and TRBJ2-3, is GAGVSQTPSNKVTEKGKYVELRCDPISGHTALYWYRQSLGQGPEFLIYFQGTGAADDSGLPNDRFFAVRPEGSVSTLKIQRTERGDSAVYLCASSLRPREADTQYFGPGTRLTVL.

The V and J genes are TRBV7-9 and TRBJ1-1; no definite D call. CDR1 is SEHNR, CDR2 FQNEAQ, per germline (reference sequence). V was clipped by 5 bases and J by 4 bases, with 8 bases between them. The CDR3 is made up of 12 amino acids. DNA for the CDR3: TGTGCCAGCAGCGAAGGCAGCACTGAAGCTTTCTTT. As protein: CASSEGSTEAFF.

The chain carries TRBV30 and TRBJ1-1, with D unclear. CDR3 length: 11 residues. Trimming cost V 0 bases and J 10 bases, with 9 bases left between them. Germline-derived CDR1 and CDR2 are GTSNPN and SVGIG (reference sequence). CDR3 coding DNA: TGTGCCTGGAGTGTACGATGGGGAGCTTTCTTT. Translating gives CAWSVRWGAFF.

In this sample, this clonotype turned up many times. The genes are TRBV7-2 and TRBJ2-7; 8 nucleotides agree with TRBD2. The CDR3 runs to 15 residues. J lost 3 bases, V lost 7 bases, and 11 bases had no gene match. Per the germline V gene, CDR1 is SGHTA and CDR2 is FQGNSA. The CDR3 spells CASTPGGLAGYEQYF. The CDR3 nucleotides read TGTGCCAGCACCCCAGGCGGGCTAGCGGGCTACGAGCAGTACTTC.

This rearrangement joins TRBV2 to TRBJ2-1, with TRBD1 identical over 7 bases. V lost 4 bases to trimming and J lost 2 bases; unmatched junction nucleotides: 2. The CDR3 sequence is 14 residues long. CDR1 and CDR2 from the germline V gene are SNHLY and FYNNEI. The CDR3 sequence is CASSVTGAYNEQFF. In nucleotides, the CDR3 is TGTGCCAGCAGTGTCACAGGGGCCTACAATGAGCAGTTCTTC.

This clonotype has just a few counts. The chain links TRBV20-1 to TRBJ2-1; 7 bases map to TRBD1. This CDR3 contains 14 residues. With 2 bases clipped from V and 4 bases from J, the junction kept 5 bases outside the gene matches. The germline CDR1 and CDR2 sequences are DFQATT and SNEGSKA (reference sequence). This CDR3 reads CSARSGTAYNEQFF. DNA of the CDR3: TGCAGTGCTAGATCCGGGACAGCGTACAATGAGCAGTTCTTC.

This clonotype was detected a few times. This rearrangement joins TRBV5-5 to TRBJ1-1; no firm D call. CDR3 length equals 16 residues. Trimming took off 4 bases at V and 1 base at J, with 17 bases between the two ends. Germline V gene sequence: CDR1 SGHKS, CDR2 YYEKEE (reference sequence). The chain's CDR3 is CASSAESWVKNTEAFF. Here the CDR3 DNA reads TGTGCCAGCAGCGCTGAATCCTGGGTTAAGAACACTGAAGCTTTCTTT.

This sequence joins TRBV20-1 and TRBJ2-3; D is possibly TRBD2 (6 bases). Germline values: CDR1 DFQATT, CDR2 SNEGSKA (reference sequence). The CDR3 spans 15 residues. As DNA, the CDR3 is TGCAGCGCGATGGGGGGTAGTGGGCACACAGATACGCAGTATTTT. Translation: CSAMGGSGHTDTQYF.

This clonotype was found a few times. The chain is built from TRBV7-2 and TRBJ2-7, with 7 bases identical to TRBD2. The CDR3 runs 14 residues. Germline V gene sequence: CDR1 SGHTA, CDR2 FQGNSA. V lost 2 bases, J lost 2 bases, and 3 bases stayed unmatched. DNA for the CDR3: TGTGCCAGCAGCTTAAAGGCGGGAGCCTACGAGCAGTACTTC. Translating it yields CASSLKAGAYEQYF.

This rearrangement joins TRBV18 to TRBJ2-1; D possibly corresponds to TRBD1 (5 bases). V was cut by 0 bases and J by 4 bases, with 7 bases left in between. Germline CDR1 is KGHSH and CDR2 is LQKENI. The CDR3 extends over 14 amino acids. CDR3 sequence reads: CASSPPTAYNEQFF. The CDR3 coding sequence is TGTGCCAGCTCACCACCGACAGCGTACAATGAGCAGTTCTTC.